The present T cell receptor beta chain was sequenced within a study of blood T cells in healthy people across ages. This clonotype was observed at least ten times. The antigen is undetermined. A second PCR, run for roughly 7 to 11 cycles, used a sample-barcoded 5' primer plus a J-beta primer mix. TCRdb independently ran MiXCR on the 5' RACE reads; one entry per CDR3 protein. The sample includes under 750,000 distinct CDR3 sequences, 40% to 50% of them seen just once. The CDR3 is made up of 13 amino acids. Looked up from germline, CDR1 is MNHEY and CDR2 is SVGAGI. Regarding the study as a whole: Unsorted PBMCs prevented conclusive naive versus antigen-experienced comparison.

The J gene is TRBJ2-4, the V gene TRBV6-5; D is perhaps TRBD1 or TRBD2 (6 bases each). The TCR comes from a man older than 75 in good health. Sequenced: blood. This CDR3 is CATTGSGGGIQYF. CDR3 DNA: TGTGCTACAACAGGGAGTGGGGGAGGCATTCAGTACTTC.